A selection of T cell receptor beta chains follows, all from one sample in a study of cytomegalovirus exposure and HLA in healthy donors. Using immunoSEQ multiplex PCR, the repertoire was profiled, and TCRdb retains in-frame clones only, with some absent. The sample has roughly 310,000 clones; approximately 85% are singletons. The sequenced material came from PBMCs. All receptors derive from a man under 40 in good health and CMV-seronegative. CDR3s include the opening cysteine and the closing phenylalanine or tryptophan. The order of the fields is clone size, D gene, J gene, V gene, CDR3 protein, CDR3 DNA. D genes are given only for firm matches. Clone size appears in some rows only: once, few, many, or a class for an expanded clone.

>.|TRBD1|TRBJ1-1|TRBV7-9
CASRWTGETEAFF
TGTGCCAGCAGATGGACAGGTGAGACTGAAGCTTTCTTT
>.|TRBD2|TRBJ2-5|TRBV7-2
CASSSGRPSGASGTQYF
TGTGCCAGCAGCTCCGGGCGTCCTAGCGGGGCCTCAGGGACCCAGTACTTC
>.|TRBD1|TRBJ2-7|TRBV6-6
CASSYSPGGSSYEQYF
TGTGCCAGCAGTTACTCGCCAGGGGGTAGCTCCTACGAGCAGTACTTC
>.|.|TRBJ2-1|TRBV5-6
CASSPDSYNEQFF
TGTGCCAGCAGCCCGGACAGTTACAATGAGCAGTTCTTC
>.|TRBD1|TRBJ1-5|TRBV6-1
CASKPRTGSYQPQHF
TGTGCCAGCAAGCCGAGGACAGGTTCGTATCAGCCCCAGCATTTT
>.|TRBD1|TRBJ2-5|TRBV6-5
CASSRDRGIQETQYF
TGTGCCAGCAGCAGGGACAGGGGAATCCAAGAGACCCAGTACTTC
>.|.|TRBJ1-2|TRBV11-2
CASRTRGAPNYGYTF
TGTGCCAGCAGAACAAGGGGTGCGCCTAACTATGGCTACACCTTC
>.|TRBD1|TRBJ2-3|TRBV7-6
CASSDTGQGDEDTQYF
TGTGCCAGCAGCGACACGGGACAGGGAGATGAAGATACGCAGTATTTT
>.|TRBD1|TRBJ2-7|TRBV5-6
CASSPQGISSYEQYF
TGTGCCAGCAGCCCACAGGGGATAAGCTCCTACGAGCAGTACTTC
>.|.|TRBJ1-4|TRBV4-3
CASSIVWGVGEKLFF
TGCGCCAGCAGCATTGTCTGGGGGGTGGGGGAAAAACTGTTTTTT
>.|TRBD1|TRBJ2-7|TRBV12-5
CASGADRDEQYF
TGTGCTAGTGGAGCGGACAGGGACGAGCAGTACTTC
>.|.|TRBJ1-1|TRBV9
CASSVGGSEAFF
TGTGCCAGCAGCGTAGGGGGCTCTGAAGCTTTCTTT
>.|TRBD1|TRBJ2-1|TRBV5-1
CASSPRDRGLNEQFF
TGCGCCAGCAGCCCCCGGGACAGGGGATTGAATGAGCAGTTCTTC
>.|TRBD2|TRBJ2-3|TRBV9
CASSVTSGTDTQYF
TGTGCCAGCAGCGTGACTAGCGGCACAGATACGCAGTATTTT
>.|.|TRBJ1-5|TRBV2
CASSADQPQHF
TGTGCCAGCAGTGCAGATCAGCCCCAGCATTTT
>.|TRBD1|TRBJ2-5|TRBV29-1
CSAPGTGIRETQYF
TGCAGCGCCCCCGGGACAGGGATTCGGGAGACCCAGTACTTC
>.|.|TRBJ2-3|TRBV6-4
CASSDSGRVTQYF
TGTGCCAGCAGTGACTCCGGCAGGGTAACGCAGTATTTT
>.|TRBD1|TRBJ1-1|TRBV30
CAWSPQGDTEAFF
TGTGCCTGGAGTCCCCAGGGGGACACTGAAGCTTTCTTT
>.|.|TRBJ1-2|TRBV11-2
CASSPGFNYGYTF
TGTGCCAGCAGCCCAGGCTTTAACTATGGCTACACCTTC
>.|TRBD1|TRBJ2-3|TRBV7-9
CASSRDSLSTDTQYF
TGTGCCAGCAGTCGGGACAGTCTGAGCACAGATACGCAGTATTTT
>.|TRBD2|TRBJ2-5|TRBV5-4
CASSWGLAGGLETQYF
TGTGCCAGCAGCTGGGGACTAGCGGGGGGGCTTGAGACCCAGTACTTC
>.|.|TRBJ1-5|TRBV15
CATSRLENQPQHF
TGTGCCACCAGCAGGCTAGAAAATCAGCCCCAGCATTTT
>.|TRBD1|TRBJ2-5|TRBV5-6
CASSPGQIQETQYF
TGTGCCAGCAGCCCGGGACAGATCCAAGAGACCCAGTACTTC
>.|.|TRBJ1-2|TRBV15
CATSRDAWRGANYGYTF
TGTGCCACCAGCAGAGATGCTTGGCGGGGAGCTAACTATGGCTACACCTTC
>.|.|TRBJ2-2|TRBV7-9
CASTIGGELFF
TGTGCCAGCACGATCGGGGGGGAGCTGTTTTTT
>once|.|TRBJ2-7|TRBV5-6
CASSRQRSYEQYF
TGTGCCAGCAGCCGACAGAGAAGTTACGAGCAGTACTTC
>.|TRBD1|TRBJ1-4|TRBV6-6
CASSWTGAGEKLFF
TGTGCCAGCAGTTGGACAGGGGCGGGTGAAAAACTGTTTTTT
>.|.|TRBJ1-1|TRBV5-1
CASSLNEGRGEAFF
TGCGCCAGCAGCTTGAACGAGGGGCGGGGTGAAGCTTTCTTT
>.|.|TRBJ2-5|TRBV27
CASSLRLGLTQYF
TGTGCCAGCAGTTTAAGATTGGGCTTAACCCAGTACTTC
>.|.|TRBJ1-5|TRBV2
CASRGGDYQPQHF
TGTGCCTCCAGAGGGGGGGACTATCAGCCCCAGCATTTT
>.|TRBD2|TRBJ2-5|TRBV6-4
CASSRLAGVQETQYF
TGTGCCAGCAGTCGGCTAGCGGGGGTCCAAGAGACCCAGTACTTC
>.|.|TRBJ2-5|TRBV29-1
CSVEGRGETQYF
TGCAGCGTTGAGGGCCGGGGGGAGACCCAGTACTTC
>.|.|TRBJ2-5|TRBV5-4
CASRFGQGGGETQYF
TGTGCCAGCAGGTTCGGACAGGGAGGGGGAGAGACCCAGTACTTC
>.|TRBD1|TRBJ2-7|TRBV6-1
CASRASGTGLNEQYF
TGTGCCAGCAGGGCGTCCGGGACAGGCTTAAACGAGCAGTACTTC
>.|TRBD2|TRBJ2-5|TRBV29-1
CSVVPTGVAGVETQYF
TGCAGCGTTGTCCCCACGGGCGTAGCGGGGGTTGAGACCCAGTACTTC
>.|.|TRBJ2-7|TRBV6-1
CASSMAGVYEQYF
TGTGCCAGCAGTATGGCAGGCGTCTACGAGCAGTACTTC